A single sample is the source of the 14 T cell receptor beta chains below, sequenced in a study of identifying expanded T cells in peripheral blood. Data came from immunoSEQ multiplex PCR; TCRdb stores just in-frame clones and leaves some out. The profile covers approximately 90,000 clones, with approximately 83% appearing a single time and around 6% taken by the ten largest. The sequenced material came from blood. All receptors come from a person aged 18 to 69 in good health.

The J gene is TRBJ2-5, the V gene TRBV2, with 13 positions matching TRBD2. V shed 7 bases, J shed 0 bases, and the junction held 8 bases outside the gene matches. This CDR3 is built from 17 residues. Germline V gene data show CDR1 as SNHLY and CDR2 as FYNNEI. This chain's CDR3 is CASTKTSGGTYQETQYF. In nucleotides, the CDR3 is TGTGCCAGCACCAAGACTAGCGGGGGGACGTACCAAGAGACCCAGTACTTC.

The rearrangement uses TRBV19 and TRBJ1-6; D perhaps matches TRBD1 (6 bases). The CDR3 has 18 residues. Germline V CDR1 and CDR2: LNHDA, SQIVND (reference sequence). Trimming pared 5 bases from V and 0 bases from J, leaving 17 bases between. Written as DNA, the CDR3 is TGTGCCAGTAGTTTCGACAGGACCCAAAGCTCCTATAATTCACCCCTCCACTTT. This gives the protein CASSFDRTQSSYNSPLHF.

The chain links TRBV30 to TRBJ2-5, with D hard to call. V was pared by 2 bases and J by 3 bases, with 4 bases between. The CDR3 consists of 11 residues. Germline V CDR1 and CDR2: GTSNPN, SVGIG (reference sequence). CDR3 loop: CAWSFKETQYF. CDR3 nucleotides: TGTGCCTGGAGTTTTAAAGAGACCCAGTACTTC.

The gene calls are TRBV11-3 and TRBJ1-2; 8 bases line up with TRBD1. Germline CDR1 and CDR2: SGHNT and YENEEA. The CDR3 is made up of 15 amino acids. V lost 4 bases to trimming and J lost 4 bases; unmatched junction nucleotides: 8. The CDR3 loop is CASSSMDRDPYGYTF. In DNA, the CDR3 is TGTGCCAGCAGCTCGATGGACAGGGACCCCTATGGCTACACCTTC.

The chain uses TRBV11-3 and TRBJ2-3, with TRBD1 as a possible D gene (6 bases). The CDR3 spans 16 residues. V lost 5 bases, J lost 2 bases, and 17 bases lay in between. Germline CDR1 is SGHNT and CDR2 is YENEEA. The CDR3 DNA reads as TGTGCCAGCAGCATACCTACAGGGATCCCCACAGATACGCAGTATTTT. Amino acids: CASSIPTGIPTDTQYF.

V gene TRBV2 combines with J gene TRBJ1-3; 10 positions agree with TRBD1. The junction had 7 bases not matched to a gene; V was cut back by 6 bases and J by 2 bases. Per the germline V gene, CDR1 is SNHLY and CDR2 is FYNNEI. The CDR3 extends over 16 amino acids. The CDR3 is CASSRQGANAGNTIYF. The CDR3 bases are TGTGCCAGCAGCCGACAGGGGGCGAATGCTGGAAACACCATATATTTT.

This chain uses TRBV7-2 with TRBJ2-7; 10 positions agree with TRBD1. CDR3 length equals 13 residues. Germline V gene sequence: CDR1 SGHTA, CDR2 FQGNSA. V gave up 7 bases and J gave up 4 bases; unmatched junction bases: 4. CDR3 loop: CASTRDRGYEQYF. The CDR3 nucleotides are TGTGCCAGCACCCGGGACAGGGGTTACGAGCAGTACTTC.

This clone was detected once. The gene calls are TRBV9 and TRBJ1-2; D might be TRBD1 (5 bases). V lost 0 bases and J lost 5, with 14 bases in between. There are 15 residues in the CDR3. Germline V gene lookup returns CDR1 SGDLS and CDR2 YYNGEE. The CDR3 here is CASSVAPGQHYGYTF. In DNA, the CDR3 is TGTGCCAGCAGCGTAGCGCCGGGGCAGCATTATGGCTACACCTTC.

The chain carries TRBV12-5 and TRBJ2-2, with TRBD2 matching over 12 bases. Per the germline V gene, CDR1 is LGHNT and CDR2 is FRNRAP. J was trimmed by 7 bases and V by 2 bases; bases with no gene match: 5. This CDR3 contains 16 residues. The CDR3 DNA is TGTGCTAGTGGTTTGCTAGCGGGGGGGCCTTTCGGGGAGCTGTTTTTT. It is translated as CASGLLAGGPFGELFF.

The CDR3 loop reads CASRQLGGRLAKNIQYF. CDR3 DNA: TGTGCCAGCAGACAGCTGGGGGGGCGCTTGGCCAAAAACATTCAGTACTTC. The chain couples TRBV7-9 to TRBJ2-4; the D gene is possibly TRBD2 (7 bases). Trimming left V 6 bases short and J 1 base short, with 19 bases between. The CDR3 is made up of 17 amino acids. Germline V lookup: CDR1 SEHNR, CDR2 FQNEAQ (reference sequence).

The chain recombines TRBV4-3 with TRBJ1-1; D call uncertain. The CDR3 is made up of 15 amino acids. Per the germline V gene, CDR1 is LGHNA and CDR2 is YSLEER. V was trimmed by 0 bases and J by 0 bases, leaving 8 bases between them. The CDR3 is CASSQESQMNTEAFF. DNA for the CDR3: TGCGCCAGCAGCCAAGAGTCACAGATGAACACTGAAGCTTTCTTT.

This sequence joins TRBV7-2 and TRBJ2-7, with D possibly TRBD1 on 6 matching bases. This CDR3 comprises 12 residues. With 2 bases removed from V and 5 bases from J, the gap between germline ends came to 7 bases. Germline loops: CDR1 SGHTA, CDR2 FQGNSA. The CDR3 DNA reads as TGTGCCAGCAGCTTAAACAGGGACGAGCAGTACTTC. This translates into CASSLNRDEQYF.

V is TRBV28 and J is TRBJ2-5; 8 bases line up with TRBD2. Germline CDR1 reads MDHEN; CDR2 reads SYDVKM. CDR3 length: 11 amino acids. V gave up 8 bases and J gave up 9 bases; unmatched junction bases: 5. This CDR3 is CASGAGGAQYF. In DNA form, the CDR3 reads TGTGCCAGCGGTGCCGGGGGGGCCCAGTACTTC.

The V gene is TRBV11-2, the J gene TRBJ1-2; 7 bases line up with TRBD1. The germline V gene has CDR1 SGHAT and CDR2 FQNNGV. The trim removed 6 bases at V and 6 bases at J, leaving 7 bases unmatched. The CDR3 is 13 residues long. The CDR3 region is CASRFQGGNGYTF. In DNA, the CDR3 is TGTGCCAGCAGGTTCCAAGGGGGCAATGGCTACACCTTC.